The 27 T cell receptor beta chains below come from one sample, sequenced in a study of cytomegalovirus exposure and HLA in healthy donors. The PCR ran on 60 Vbeta and 13 Jbeta primers. The assay was immunoSEQ multiplex PCR, and TCRdb's table has in-frame clones only and misses some. The profile shows approximately 300,000 clones, 84% of them singletons. The sequenced sample was PBMCs. All receptors derive from a woman aged 40-49 years in good health and CMV-seropositive.

The chain uses TRBV5-1 and TRBJ2-5; 7 bases line up with TRBD1. CDR3 length equals 15 residues. Germline V CDR1 and CDR2: SGHRS, YFSETQ. J was trimmed by 5 bases and V by 0 bases; bases with no gene match: 7. CDR3 bases: TGCGCCAGCAGCTTGGCCCTCAGACAGGGCGAGACCCAGTACTTC. Protein: CASSLALRQGETQYF.

The genes are TRBV9 and TRBJ1-2, with 7 bases fitting TRBD1. CDR1 is SGDLS and CDR2 is YYNGEE in the germline V gene. The V segment lost 3 bases and the J segment 0 bases; nucleotides outside the gene matches: 8. The CDR3 loop spans 16 amino acids. The CDR3 spells CASSDPTGLANYGYTF. CDR3 DNA sequence: TGTGCCAGCAGCGACCCGACAGGGCTTGCTAACTATGGCTACACCTTC.

The rearrangement uses TRBV7-2 and TRBJ2-2; TRBD2 aligns across 8 bases. In germline, CDR1 is SGHTA, CDR2 FQGNSA. With 3 bases clipped from V and 4 bases from J, the junction kept 10 bases outside the gene matches. The CDR3 consists of 17 residues. CDR3 region: CASSLSSGSVGTGELFF. In DNA, the CDR3 is TGTGCCAGCAGCTTGTCCAGCGGGAGCGTAGGCACCGGGGAGCTGTTTTTT. The full variable domain, in which reference TRBV7-2 and TRBJ2-2 provide the parts outside the CDR3, is GAGVSQSPSNKVTEKGKDVELRCDPISGHTALYWYRQSLGQGLEFLIYFQGNSAPDKSGLPSDRFSAERTGGSVSTLTIQRTQQEDSAVYLCASSLSSGSVGTGELFFGEGSRLTVL.

About this clone: Compared with germline, one end of the junction differs, possibly owing to a read error. The chain combines TRBV7-9 with TRBJ2-1; D might be TRBD2 (6 bases). The CDR3 runs to 14 residues. Germline V gene lookup returns CDR1 SEHNR and CDR2 FQNEAQ (reference sequence). In DNA, the CDR3 is TGTTCCAGCAGCTTCTCGACTAGCTACAATGAGCAGTTCTTC. Its protein product is CSSSFSTSYNEQFF.

This clone was detected only a few times. The chain carries TRBV19 and TRBJ2-1; 8 bases map to TRBD2. CDR3 length equals 15 residues. Germline values: CDR1 LNHDA, CDR2 SQIVND (reference sequence). With V trimmed by 0 bases and J by 11 bases, 9 bases remained unmatched. CDR3 sequence: CASSIDLRGVTKQFF. The CDR3 coding sequence is TGTGCCAGTAGTATAGATTTGCGGGGGGTCACCAAGCAGTTCTTC.

This chain connects TRBV6-1 to TRBJ2-1, with 10 bases that match TRBD2. The V gene's germline CDR1 is MNHNS and CDR2 SASEGT. The CDR3 runs to 14 residues. The ends lost 7 bases at V and 9 bases at J; junction bases unmatched: 9. CDR3 nucleotides: TGTGCCAGCAAACGGCTAGCGGGAGATGGTGAGCAGTTCTTC. This encodes CASKRLAGDGEQFF.

This chain joins TRBV10-3 and TRBJ2-3, with D possibly matching TRBD2 (7 bases). This CDR3 contains 13 residues. Between the trimmed V and J ends, which lost 5 bases and 4 bases, there was a span of 10 bases. Germline CDR1 ENHRY, CDR2 SYGVKD. DNA for the CDR3: TGTGCCATCAGTTCCGGGGGGCCAGATACGCAGTATTTT. This encodes CAISSGGPDTQYF.

The rearrangement uses TRBV7-2 and TRBJ2-2; TRBD2 matches 7 bases. From germline, CDR1 is SGHTA and CDR2 FQGNSA. The CDR3 sequence is 12 residues long. Unmatched junction bases numbered 1, after V lost 6 bases and J lost 6 bases. CDR3 sequence (DNA): TGTGCCAGCAGACGGGGGGCCGGGGAGCTGTTTTTT. Its protein is CASRRGAGELFF.

With respect to this clone: The CDR3 does not close with the conserved phenylalanine or tryptophan, likely indicating a read error. The limits of the CDR3 on the DNA are not certain, so only TCRdb's listed CDR3 is given. The chain links TRBV30 to TRBJ2-7; no check of the table's D call, TRBD2, against the DNA was made. The CDR3 adds up to 13 amino acids, both ends counted. The germline V gene has CDR1 GTSNPN and CDR2 SVGIG (reference sequence). The CDR3 sequence is CAWSFSGVSPPHL.

This chain joins TRBV19 and TRBJ1-5, with no clear D. The V and J ends lost 5 bases and 0 bases respectively, with 14 bases between them. Per the germline V gene, CDR1 is LNHDA and CDR2 is SQIVND (reference sequence). The CDR3 runs 16 residues. This CDR3 reads CASSARTVFSNQPQHF. CDR3 in DNA: TGTGCCAGTAGTGCGCGGACTGTCTTTAGCAATCAGCCCCAGCATTTT.

V and J are TRBV28 and TRBJ1-5; D gene ambiguous. CDR1 and CDR2 from the germline V gene are MDHEN and SYDVKM. V was clipped by 2 bases and J by 3 bases, with 11 bases between them. This CDR3 region has 15 residues. CDR3 DNA: TGTGCCAGCAGTTTACTGGGGAGACTCAATCAGCCCCAGCATTTT. It translates to CASSLLGRLNQPQHF.

V usage is TRBV6-5 and J usage is TRBJ2-7, with 9 bases aligning to TRBD2. Germline-derived CDR1 and CDR2 are MNHEY and SVGAGI. The CDR3 runs to 14 residues. V lost 5 bases and J lost 5; bases outside the gene matches: 7. CDR3 nucleotides: TGTGCCAGCAGTACGACTAGCGGACTTAACGAGCAGTACTTC. The encoded protein is CASSTTSGLNEQYF.

The chain couples TRBV4-3 to TRBJ1-2, with D unclear. Trimming shortened V by 1 base and J by 1 base, and 10 bases separated the two germline ends. Germline-derived CDR1 and CDR2 are LGHNA and YSLEER. The CDR3 totals 15 residues. In DNA form, the CDR3 reads TGCGCCAGCAGCCAAGCCCCGGGGATTAACTATGGCTACACCTTC. This codes for CASSQAPGINYGYTF.

This clone was seen a single time. The gene calls are TRBV30 and TRBJ1-2; a weak D match, TRBD1 (6 bases). The CDR3 consists of 13 residues. In germline, CDR1 is GTSNPN, CDR2 SVGIG (reference sequence). The CDR3 sequence: CAMRGQPNYGYTF. The CDR3 region has the DNA TGTGCAATGAGAGGACAGCCTAACTATGGCTACACCTTC.

The rearrangement joins TRBV6-1 to TRBJ2-7; 9 nucleotides line up with TRBD2. The CDR3 contains 14 residues. Trimming took 6 bases from V and 3 from J; bases not matched to a gene: 6. Germline CDR1 and CDR2: MNHNS and SASEGT. The CDR3 here is CASSPSGMGYEQYF. CDR3 sequence (DNA): TGTGCCAGCAGCCCTAGCGGGATGGGCTACGAGCAGTACTTC.

V usage is TRBV9 and J usage is TRBJ1-2, with D maybe TRBD1 (5 bases). This CDR3 has 18 amino acids. V was trimmed by 4 bases and J by 4 bases, leaving 26 bases between them. Germline V gene sequence: CDR1 SGDLS, CDR2 YYNGEE. The CDR3 DNA reads as TGTGCCAGCAGCCAACTTGGGGAACAGGAAACCAGGCTCTATGGCTACACCTTC. The encoded protein is CASSQLGEQETRLYGYTF.

This sequence joins TRBV11-2 and TRBJ1-4; D is possibly TRBD1 (5 bases). There are 15 residues in the CDR3. V shed 1 base and J shed 8 bases, with 14 bases lying between them. Germline V lookup: CDR1 SGHAT, CDR2 FQNNGV. CDR3 sequence: CASSLAAGWQEKLFF. Here the CDR3 DNA reads TGTGCCAGCAGCTTAGCGGCAGGGTGGCAAGAAAAACTGTTTTTT.

This clone was detected once. This chain connects TRBV7-9 to TRBJ2-2, with TRBD2 identical over 10 bases. The V gene end was trimmed by 1 base and the J gene end by 2 bases; junction bases not matched to a gene: 4. Germline values: CDR1 SEHNR, CDR2 FQNEAQ (reference sequence). The CDR3 loop spans 17 amino acids. CDR3 region: CASSLGLAGFNTGELFF. CDR3 coding DNA: TGTGCCAGCAGCTTAGGACTAGCGGGCTTTAACACCGGGGAGCTGTTTTTT.

The chain has TRBV7-8 and TRBJ1-1; possible D gene TRBD1, 5 bases. The V gene lost 3 bases and the J gene lost 4 bases, with 12 bases spanning the gap. Germline CDR1 reads SGHVS; CDR2 reads FQNEAQ. The CDR3 is 14 amino acids. In DNA form, the CDR3 reads TGTGCCAGCAGCTTTCCGGGTCAGGGCACTGAAGCTTTCTTT. Translating gives CASSFPGQGTEAFF.

This sequence joins TRBV28 and TRBJ2-7, with 9 nucleotides matching TRBD1. Germline V lookup: CDR1 MDHEN, CDR2 SYDVKM. The CDR3 has 14 amino acids. Trimming removed 5 bases from V and 2 bases from J; junction bases left unmatched: 4. Here the CDR3 reads CASSQGQGTYEQYF. The CDR3 region has the DNA TGTGCCAGCAGTCAGGGACAGGGCACCTACGAGCAGTACTTC.

V usage is TRBV29-1 and J usage is TRBJ1-6; D perhaps matches TRBD1 (5 bases). The CDR3 sequence is 14 residues long. The germline gives CDR1 SQVTM, CDR2 ANQGSEA. The ends were cut back, 6 bases at V and 7 bases at J, with 16 bases in the middle. The CDR3 region has the DNA TGCAGCGTCAGGGATGGCAGACGAAATTCACCCCTCCACTTT. This translates into CSVRDGRRNSPLHF.

The rearrangement uses TRBV19 and TRBJ2-7, with TRBD1 identical over 7 bases. After removal of 10 bases from V and 1 base from J, the junction contained 13 bases not matched to a gene. In germline, CDR1 is LNHDA, CDR2 SQIVND (reference sequence). This CDR3 has 15 residues. The CDR3 coding sequence is TGTGCCACCAGTTTAAGACAGGGTACGTCCTACGAGCAGTACTTC. This gives the protein CATSLRQGTSYEQYF.

The chain joins TRBV5-5 to TRBJ1-6; possible D gene TRBD1, 6 bases. CDR3 length equals 13 residues. Between the trimmed V and J ends, which lost 2 bases and 10 bases, there was a span of 10 bases. Germline values: CDR1 SGHKS, CDR2 YYEKEE (reference sequence). CDR3 in amino acids: CASSLTTGSPLHF. CDR3 nucleotides: TGTGCCAGCAGCTTAACTACAGGGTCACCCCTCCACTTT.

This clone was seen a single time. The CDR3 region is CASSLDRGRPEAFF. CDR3 nucleotide sequence: TGTGCCAGCAGCTTAGACAGGGGGCGGCCTGAAGCTTTCTTT. The rearrangement uses TRBV7-9 and TRBJ1-1, with 9 positions matching TRBD1. Looked up from germline, CDR1 is SEHNR and CDR2 is FQNEAQ (reference sequence). The CDR3 spans 14 residues. Unmatched junction bases numbered 3, after V lost 1 base and J lost 6 bases.

Here the CDR3 reads CASSFGQGYEQYF. The CDR3 nucleotides read TGTGCCAGCAGCTTCGGACAGGGCTACGAGCAGTACTTC. The rearrangement links TRBV7-6 to TRBJ2-7; TRBD1 matches 8 bases. Looked up from germline, CDR1 is SGHVS and CDR2 is FNYEAQ. Losses at the gene ends were 3 bases for V and 3 bases for J; bases not matched to a gene: 1. This CDR3 is 13 amino acids long.

The gene calls are TRBV7-7 and TRBJ2-1, with 9 bases lining up with TRBD2. This CDR3 comprises 15 residues. The J segment lost 5 bases and the V segment lost 3 bases, leaving 5 bases of the junction unmatched. CDR1 and CDR2 (germline): SSHAT, FNYEAQ (reference sequence). The CDR3 loop reads CASSLVAGADNEQFF. The CDR3 bases are TGTGCCAGCAGCTTGGTAGCGGGAGCGGACAATGAGCAGTTCTTC.

CDR3 sequence: CASSVLAGGPWNEQFF. CDR3 sequence (DNA): TGCGCCAGCAGCGTACTAGCGGGAGGGCCTTGGAATGAGCAGTTCTTC. The chain is built from TRBV5-1 and TRBJ2-1, with 13 nucleotides matching TRBD2. This CDR3 region has 16 residues. With 4 bases clipped from V and 7 bases from J, the junction kept 8 bases outside the gene matches. Germline V gene sequence: CDR1 SGHRS, CDR2 YFSETQ.